These 5 T cell receptor beta chains share one sample of origin, sequenced in a study of blood T cell repertoires in COVID-19. TCRdb's copy holds only in-frame clones and misses some; the assay was immunoSEQ multiplex PCR. The profile covers under 400,000 clones, with around 89% appearing a single time and 6.5% taken by the ten largest. What was sequenced was peripheral blood. The receptors shown here come from a man between 18 and 35 years old with active or convalescent COVID-19.

V is TRBV28 and J is TRBJ2-7; no definite D call. Germline V gene data show CDR1 as MDHEN and CDR2 as SYDVKM. The V end lost 2 bases, the J end lost 1 base, and 12 bases lay between the germline ends. The CDR3 runs to 15 residues. The CDR3 loop is CASSLTAGSSYEQYF. The CDR3 nucleotides read TGTGCCAGCAGTTTAACGGCAGGTTCATCCTACGAGCAGTACTTC.

The chain combines TRBV14 with TRBJ2-2; 9 bases agree with TRBD2. V lost 1 base to trimming and J lost 6 bases; unmatched junction nucleotides: 6. This CDR3 is 16 amino acids long. Per germline, CDR1 SGHDN and CDR2 FVKESK. CDR3: CASSQVPGLAPGELFF. The CDR3 nucleotides are TGTGCCAGCAGCCAAGTGCCGGGACTAGCCCCCGGGGAGCTGTTTTTT.

The rearrangement joins TRBV28 to TRBJ2-7; no clear D gene. The V gene lost 6 bases and the J gene lost 5 bases, with 8 bases spanning the gap. The CDR3 covers 11 residues. Germline values: CDR1 MDHEN, CDR2 SYDVKM. The CDR3 spells CASSLVDEQYF. The CDR3 coding sequence is TGTGCCAGCAGCCTAGTCGACGAGCAGTACTTC. The entire variable domain, with the rest obtained from reference TRBV28 and TRBJ2-7, is as follows: DVKVTQSSRYLVKRTGEKVFLECVQDMDHENMFWYRQDPGLGLRLIYFSYDVKMKEKGDIPEGYSVSREKKERFSLILESASTNQTSMYLCASSLVDEQYFGPGTRLTVT.

This chain links TRBV7-9 with TRBJ1-2; D is unclear. Trimming stripped 4 bases from V and 4 bases from J, with 7 bases between. Germline CDR1 reads SEHNR; CDR2 reads FQNEAQ (reference sequence). The CDR3 runs to 12 residues. The CDR3: CASSSRLYGYTF. CDR3 coding DNA: TGTGCCAGCAGCTCCAGACTCTATGGCTACACCTTC.

This sequence joins TRBV28 and TRBJ2-3, with 8 bases that match TRBD2. The CDR3 loop spans 15 amino acids. V shed 6 bases, J shed 4 bases, and the junction held 9 bases outside the gene matches. The germline V gene encodes CDR1 MDHEN and CDR2 SYDVKM. In nucleotides, the CDR3 is TGTGCCAGCAGCTTACCGGGGGGGGTCGCAGATACGCAGTATTTT. Protein: CASSLPGGVADTQYF.